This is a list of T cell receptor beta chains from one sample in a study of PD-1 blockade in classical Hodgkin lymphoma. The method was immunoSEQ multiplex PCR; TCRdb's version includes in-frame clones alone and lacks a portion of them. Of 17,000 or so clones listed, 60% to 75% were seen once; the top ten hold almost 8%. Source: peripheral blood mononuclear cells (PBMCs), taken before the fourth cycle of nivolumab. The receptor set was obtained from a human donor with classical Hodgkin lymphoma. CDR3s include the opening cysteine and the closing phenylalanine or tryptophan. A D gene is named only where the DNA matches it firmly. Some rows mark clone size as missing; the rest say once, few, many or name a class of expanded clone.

CDR3 DNA: TGTGCCAGTTGGAAGCGGGAGGCTAACAATGAGCAGTTCTTC
CDR3 protein: CASWKREANNEQFF
clone size: -
CDR3 length: 14
D gene: TRBD2
J gene: TRBJ2-1
V gene: TRBV27

CDR3 DNA: TGTGCCAGCGCCGAAGGAGGGGCTGGGGCCAACGTCCTGACTTTC
CDR3 protein: CASAEGGAGANVLTF
clone size: -
CDR3 length: 15
D gene: -
J gene: TRBJ2-6
V gene: TRBV6-5

CDR3 DNA: TGTGCCAGCAGCTTGAGCGGTGCAGATACGCAGTATTTT
CDR3 protein: CASSLSGADTQYF
clone size: -
CDR3 length: 13
D gene: -
J gene: TRBJ2-3
V gene: TRBV7-7

CDR3 DNA: TGTGCCAGCAGCCCCTATGCAAATTCACCCCTCCACTTT
CDR3 protein: CASSPYANSPLHF
clone size: -
CDR3 length: 13
D gene: -
J gene: TRBJ1-6
V gene: TRBV7-2

CDR3 DNA: TGTGCCACCAGCAGAAAAATAATCTCAGATACGCAGTATTTT
CDR3 protein: CATSRKIISDTQYF
clone size: -
CDR3 length: 14
D gene: -
J gene: TRBJ2-3
V gene: TRBV15

CDR3 DNA: TGTGCCAGCAGCCAGGGCTCACCCGCCTACGAGCAGTACTTC
CDR3 protein: CASSQGSPAYEQYF
clone size: few
CDR3 length: 14
D gene: -
J gene: TRBJ2-7
V gene: TRBV11-2

CDR3 DNA: TGTGCCAGCTCACCACAGGGTATCGGGAACACCGGGGAGCTGTTTTTT
CDR3 protein: CASSPQGIGNTGELFF
clone size: -
CDR3 length: 16
D gene: -
J gene: TRBJ2-2
V gene: TRBV18

CDR3 DNA: TGTGCCAGCAGTGAAGGGAGACTAGCGATTAATACGCAGTATTTT
CDR3 protein: CASSEGRLAINTQYF
clone size: -
CDR3 length: 15
D gene: TRBD2
J gene: TRBJ2-3
V gene: TRBV25-1

CDR3 DNA: TGCAGCGTTGAAGATCTTGGAGGGAGGGCTGAAGCTTTCTTT
CDR3 protein: CSVEDLGGRAEAFF
clone size: -
CDR3 length: 14
D gene: -
J gene: TRBJ1-1
V gene: TRBV29-1

CDR3 DNA: TGTGCCAGCAGGACTAGCGGGAGTCGGGGTGAGCAGTACTTC
CDR3 protein: CASRTSGSRGEQYF
clone size: -
CDR3 length: 14
D gene: TRBD2
J gene: TRBJ2-7
V gene: TRBV6-1

CDR3 DNA: TGTGCCAGTAGTATGAAGGGTTTCGCTGGGGCCAACGTCCTGACTTTC
CDR3 protein: CASSMKGFAGANVLTF
clone size: -
CDR3 length: 16
D gene: -
J gene: TRBJ2-6
V gene: TRBV19

CDR3 DNA: TGTGCCAGCAGTGACCCCTCAGTAGGAGATACGCAGTATTTT
CDR3 protein: CASSDPSVGDTQYF
clone size: few
CDR3 length: 14
D gene: -
J gene: TRBJ2-3
V gene: TRBV6-1

CDR3 DNA: TGCGCCAGCAGCCAAGCAGGGGGCACTCCGGGAGGGCGGGTTGAGCAGTTCTTC
CDR3 protein: CASSQAGGTPGGRVEQFF
clone size: -
CDR3 length: 18
D gene: -
J gene: TRBJ2-1
V gene: TRBV4-1

CDR3 DNA: TGTGCCAGCAGTTTACTCTCGACAGACCAAACTACCTCTGGGGCCAACGTCCTGACTTTC
CDR3 protein: CASSLLSTDQTTSGANVLTF
clone size: -
CDR3 length: 20
D gene: -
J gene: TRBJ2-6
V gene: TRBV28

CDR3 DNA: TGTGCCATCAGTGAGTTGAACTTTCACAGCTCCTACGAGCAGTACTTC
CDR3 protein: CAISELNFHSSYEQYF
clone size: few
CDR3 length: 16
D gene: -
J gene: TRBJ2-7
V gene: TRBV10-3

CDR3 DNA: TGTGCCAGCAGTCAGGCAGGGTTTACAGATACGCAGTATTTT
CDR3 protein: CASSQAGFTDTQYF
clone size: -
CDR3 length: 14
D gene: -
J gene: TRBJ2-3
V gene: TRBV6-1

CDR3 DNA: TGTGCCAGCAGCCTCTACGGCCCCCCCGCTGAAGCTTTCTTT
CDR3 protein: CASSLYGPPAEAFF
clone size: few
CDR3 length: 14
D gene: -
J gene: TRBJ1-1
V gene: TRBV2

CDR3 DNA: TGTGCCAGCAGCTCAGACAGTAGCTCCTACAATGAGCAGTTCTTC
CDR3 protein: CASSSDSSSYNEQFF
clone size: -
CDR3 length: 15
D gene: -
J gene: TRBJ2-1
V gene: TRBV6-5

CDR3 DNA: TGTGCCAGCAGCCCACGACCCTCTGAGGGAGACGTCTACAATGAGCAGTTCTTC
CDR3 protein: CASSPRPSEGDVYNEQFF
clone size: -
CDR3 length: 18
D gene: -
J gene: TRBJ2-1
V gene: TRBV7-3

CDR3 DNA: TGTGCCAGCAGCGTTCGGGGTAATCAGCCCCAGCATTTT
CDR3 protein: CASSVRGNQPQHF
clone size: -
CDR3 length: 13
D gene: -
J gene: TRBJ1-5
V gene: TRBV7-2

CDR3 DNA: TGTGCCAGCAGCAAGGTGGTGAGCACCGGGGAGCTGTTTTTT
CDR3 protein: CASSKVVSTGELFF
clone size: -
CDR3 length: 14
D gene: -
J gene: TRBJ2-2
V gene: TRBV7-2

CDR3 DNA: TGTGCCAGCAGTTTAGGGGGAGATACGCAGTATTTT
CDR3 protein: CASSLGGDTQYF
clone size: -
CDR3 length: 12
D gene: -
J gene: TRBJ2-3
V gene: TRBV28

CDR3 DNA: TGTGCCAGCAGTTTAAATCTTCGACCCCCGCCGACCCAGTACTTC
CDR3 protein: CASSLNLRPPPTQYF
clone size: -
CDR3 length: 15
D gene: -
J gene: TRBJ2-5
V gene: TRBV28

CDR3 DNA: TGCGCCAGCAGTCCCCCCCAATTAGCGGGAGGGGCGAACACCGGGGAGCTGTTTTTT
CDR3 protein: CASSPPQLAGGANTGELFF
clone size: -
CDR3 length: 19
D gene: TRBD2
J gene: TRBJ2-2
V gene: TRBV23-1

CDR3 DNA: TGTGCCAGCAGCGGGGGGAGTTTGGGACTAGCGGGAGTCATTGAGCAGTACTTC
CDR3 protein: CASSGGSLGLAGVIEQYF
clone size: -
CDR3 length: 18
D gene: TRBD2
J gene: TRBJ2-7
V gene: TRBV5-4

CDR3 DNA: TGTGCCAGCAGTGATGCGGGACAGTCAGTGAAGTATGGCTACACCTTC
CDR3 protein: CASSDAGQSVKYGYTF
clone size: few
CDR3 length: 16
D gene: TRBD1
J gene: TRBJ1-2
V gene: TRBV2

CDR3 DNA: TGTGCCAGTAGTCGGGTAGGGGGGAACACCGGGGAGCTGTTTTTT
CDR3 protein: CASSRVGGNTGELFF
clone size: -
CDR3 length: 15
D gene: -
J gene: TRBJ2-2
V gene: TRBV19

CDR3 DNA: TGTGCCAGCAGCTCACCGGGTCTTTACGAGCAGTACTTC
CDR3 protein: CASSSPGLYEQYF
clone size: -
CDR3 length: 13
D gene: -
J gene: TRBJ2-7
V gene: TRBV9

CDR3 DNA: TGTGCCAGCTATTCCAGGCACGGCAGCCTCTCTGGGGCCAACGTCCTGACTTTC
CDR3 protein: CASYSRHGSLSGANVLTF
clone size: once
CDR3 length: 18
D gene: -
J gene: TRBJ2-6
V gene: TRBV28

CDR3 DNA: TGTGCCAGCAGCTTAGTACCCTACGAGCAGTACTTC
CDR3 protein: CASSLVPYEQYF
clone size: -
CDR3 length: 12
D gene: -
J gene: TRBJ2-7
V gene: TRBV7-2

CDR3 DNA: TGTGCCAGCAGTCGAATCCCGACAGGGAACACTGAAGCTTTCTTT
CDR3 protein: CASSRIPTGNTEAFF
clone size: -
CDR3 length: 15
D gene: -
J gene: TRBJ1-1
V gene: TRBV7-9

CDR3 DNA: TGTGCCAGCATTAATACAATAGGACTAGCGGGAGATGGGGCTAACAATGAGCAGTTCTTC
CDR3 protein: CASINTIGLAGDGANNEQFF
clone size: -
CDR3 length: 20
D gene: TRBD2
J gene: TRBJ2-1
V gene: TRBV27

CDR3 DNA: TGTGCCACCAGCACCGACAGGGGTGAGCCCCAGCATTTT
CDR3 protein: CATSTDRGEPQHF
clone size: -
CDR3 length: 13
D gene: TRBD1
J gene: TRBJ1-5
V gene: TRBV15

CDR3 DNA: TGCGCCAGCAGCCTCAGGGCCCTATACAATGAGCAGTTCTTC
CDR3 protein: CASSLRALYNEQFF
clone size: -
CDR3 length: 14
D gene: -
J gene: TRBJ2-1
V gene: TRBV4-1

CDR3 DNA: TGTGCCATCAGTGAGATTCACAGCGGGAGCTCCTACGAGCAGTACTTC
CDR3 protein: CAISEIHSGSSYEQYF
clone size: -
CDR3 length: 16
D gene: TRBD2
J gene: TRBJ2-7
V gene: TRBV10-3

CDR3 DNA: TGTGCCAGCAGTGGCTACAGTTCCTCCTACGAGCAGTACTTC
CDR3 protein: CASSGYSSSYEQYF
clone size: -
CDR3 length: 14
D gene: -
J gene: TRBJ2-7
V gene: TRBV2

CDR3 DNA: TGTGCCAGCTCACCACCGGACGGGGCTAGCTCCTACAATGAGCAGTTCTTC
CDR3 protein: CASSPPDGASSYNEQFF
clone size: -
CDR3 length: 17
D gene: -
J gene: TRBJ2-1
V gene: TRBV18

CDR3 DNA: TGCACCAGCGGATCCGTTGGCGGCACAGATACGCAGTATTTT
CDR3 protein: CTSGSVGGTDTQYF
clone size: -
CDR3 length: 14
D gene: -
J gene: TRBJ2-3
V gene: TRBV1

CDR3 DNA: TGTGCCAGCAGCCCCGCGGGAGCTGCTAACGAGCAGTACTTC
CDR3 protein: CASSPAGAANEQYF
clone size: -
CDR3 length: 14
D gene: TRBD2
J gene: TRBJ2-7
V gene: TRBV7-9

CDR3 DNA: TGTGCCAGCAGCTTTACTCGTGAAAAACTGTTTTTT
CDR3 protein: CASSFTREKLFF
clone size: -
CDR3 length: 12
D gene: -
J gene: TRBJ1-4
V gene: TRBV7-9

CDR3 DNA: TGCGCCAGCAGCACCTCGGAGGACGGTTACAATGAGCAGTTCTTC
CDR3 protein: CASSTSEDGYNEQFF
clone size: -
CDR3 length: 15
D gene: -
J gene: TRBJ2-1
V gene: TRBV5-1

CDR3 DNA: TGTGCCAGCAGTCAAACAGGGGGCGCTGAAGCTTTCTTT
CDR3 protein: CASSQTGGAEAFF
clone size: -
CDR3 length: 13
D gene: TRBD1
J gene: TRBJ1-1
V gene: TRBV6-5

CDR3 DNA: TGTGCCAGCAGCTTGGGGCAGACAGGGACAGGAGATAATGGCTACACCTTC
CDR3 protein: CASSLGQTGTGDNGYTF
clone size: -
CDR3 length: 17
D gene: TRBD1
J gene: TRBJ1-2
V gene: TRBV5-4

CDR3 DNA: TGTGCCAGCAGTTTGCGACTGGGCAGGGCGGAGACCCAGTACTTC
CDR3 protein: CASSLRLGRAETQYF
clone size: -
CDR3 length: 15
D gene: -
J gene: TRBJ2-5
V gene: TRBV27

CDR3 DNA: TGCGCCAGCAGCTTGGGAACACCCGGCACAGATACGCAGTATTTT
CDR3 protein: CASSLGTPGTDTQYF
clone size: few
CDR3 length: 15
D gene: -
J gene: TRBJ2-3
V gene: TRBV5-1

CDR3 DNA: TGTGCCAGCAGCTCAATCCTAAAGACTAGCGGTCCCCAAGAGACCCAGTACTTC
CDR3 protein: CASSSILKTSGPQETQYF
clone size: -
CDR3 length: 18
D gene: TRBD2
J gene: TRBJ2-5
V gene: TRBV5-6

CDR3 DNA: TGTGCCAGCAGCCCGGGACAGCCTAATTCACCCCTCCACTTT
CDR3 protein: CASSPGQPNSPLHF
clone size: -
CDR3 length: 14
D gene: TRBD1
J gene: TRBJ1-6
V gene: TRBV5-8

CDR3 DNA: TGTGCCATCAGTGAGGGCGATATGGACACCTACGAGCAGTACTTC
CDR3 protein: CAISEGDMDTYEQYF
clone size: -
CDR3 length: 15
D gene: -
J gene: TRBJ2-7
V gene: TRBV10-3

CDR3 DNA: TGTGCCAGCAGTTTATGGACAGGGGTCGGCTACACCTTC
CDR3 protein: CASSLWTGVGYTF
clone size: -
CDR3 length: 13
D gene: TRBD1
J gene: TRBJ1-2
V gene: TRBV28

CDR3 DNA: TGTGCCAGCAGCCCCCCAGGGGGCCCGACCCAGTACTTC
CDR3 protein: CASSPPGGPTQYF
clone size: few
CDR3 length: 13
D gene: TRBD1
J gene: TRBJ2-5
V gene: TRBV11-2